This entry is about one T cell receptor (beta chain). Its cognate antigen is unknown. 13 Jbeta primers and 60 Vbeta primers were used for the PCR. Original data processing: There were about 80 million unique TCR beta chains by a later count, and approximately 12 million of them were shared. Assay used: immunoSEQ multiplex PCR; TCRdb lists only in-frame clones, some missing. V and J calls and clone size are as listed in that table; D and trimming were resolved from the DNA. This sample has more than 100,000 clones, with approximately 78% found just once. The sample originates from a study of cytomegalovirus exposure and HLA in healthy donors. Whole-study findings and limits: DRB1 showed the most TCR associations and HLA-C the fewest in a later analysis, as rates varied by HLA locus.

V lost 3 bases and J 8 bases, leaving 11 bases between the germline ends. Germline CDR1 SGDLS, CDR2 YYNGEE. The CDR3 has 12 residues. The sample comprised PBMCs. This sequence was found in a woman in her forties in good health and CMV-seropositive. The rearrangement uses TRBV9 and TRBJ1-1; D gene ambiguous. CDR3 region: CASSAGSVEAFF. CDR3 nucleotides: TGTGCCAGCAGCGCGGGATCCGTGGAAGCTTTCTTT. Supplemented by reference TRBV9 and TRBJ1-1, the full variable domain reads DSGVTQTPKHLITATGQRVTLRCSPRSGDLSVYWYQQSLDQGLQFLIQYYNGEERAKGNILERFSAQQFPDLHSELNLSSLELGDSALYFCASSAGSVEAFFGQGTRLTVV.